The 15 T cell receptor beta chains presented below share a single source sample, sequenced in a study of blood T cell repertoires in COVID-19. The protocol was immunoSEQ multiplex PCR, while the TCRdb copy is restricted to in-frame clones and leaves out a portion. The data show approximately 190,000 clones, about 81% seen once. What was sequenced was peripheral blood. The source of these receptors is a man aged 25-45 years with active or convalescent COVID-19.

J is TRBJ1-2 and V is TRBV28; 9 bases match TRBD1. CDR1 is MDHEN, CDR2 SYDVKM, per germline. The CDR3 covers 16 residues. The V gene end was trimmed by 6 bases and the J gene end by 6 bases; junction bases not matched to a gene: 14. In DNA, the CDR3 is TGTGCCAGCAGCCCGATAGGGACAGGGTTTTTTCATGGCTACACCTTC. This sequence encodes CASSPIGTGFFHGYTF.

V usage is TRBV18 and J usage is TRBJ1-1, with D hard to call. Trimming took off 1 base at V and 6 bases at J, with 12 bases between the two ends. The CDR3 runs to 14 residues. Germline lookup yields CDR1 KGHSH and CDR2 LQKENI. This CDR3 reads CASSPLGGISEAFF. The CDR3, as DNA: TGTGCCAGCTCACCACTGGGAGGTATCTCTGAAGCTTTCTTT.

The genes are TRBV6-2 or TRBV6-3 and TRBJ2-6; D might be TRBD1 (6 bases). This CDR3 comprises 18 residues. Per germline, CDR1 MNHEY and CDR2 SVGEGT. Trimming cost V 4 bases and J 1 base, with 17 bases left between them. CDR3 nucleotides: TGTGCCAGCAGTTTCTTGGGACATCTTATTTCTGGGGCCAACGTCCTGACTTTC. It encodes CASSFLGHLISGANVLTF.

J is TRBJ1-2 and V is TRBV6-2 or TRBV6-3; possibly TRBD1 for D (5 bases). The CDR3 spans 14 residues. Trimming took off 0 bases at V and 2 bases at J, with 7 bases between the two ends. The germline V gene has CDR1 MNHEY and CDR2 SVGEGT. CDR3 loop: CASSYSAGNYGYTF. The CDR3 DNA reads TGTGCCAGCAGTTACTCGGCAGGGAACTATGGCTACACCTTC.

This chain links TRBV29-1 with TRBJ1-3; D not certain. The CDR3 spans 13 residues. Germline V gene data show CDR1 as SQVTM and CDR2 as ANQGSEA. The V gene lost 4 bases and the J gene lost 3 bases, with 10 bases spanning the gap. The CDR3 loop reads CSVVLSDGNTIYF. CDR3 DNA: TGCAGCGTTGTACTATCGGATGGAAACACCATATATTTT.

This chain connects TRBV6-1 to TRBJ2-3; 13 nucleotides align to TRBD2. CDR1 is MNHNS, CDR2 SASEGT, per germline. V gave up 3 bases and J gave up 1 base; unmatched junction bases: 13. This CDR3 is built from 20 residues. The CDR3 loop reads CASSEIRALTSGGGTDTQYF. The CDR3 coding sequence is TGTGCCAGCAGTGAGATCCGGGCGTTAACTAGCGGGGGGGGCACAGATACGCAGTATTTT.

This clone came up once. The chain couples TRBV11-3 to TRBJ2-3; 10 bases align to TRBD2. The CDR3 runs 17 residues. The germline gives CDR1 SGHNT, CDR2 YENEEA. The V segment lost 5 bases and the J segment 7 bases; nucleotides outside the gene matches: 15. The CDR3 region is CASSAGGLAGEVNTQYF. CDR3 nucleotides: TGTGCCAGCAGCGCGGGGGGCCTAGCGGGAGAGGTAAATACGCAGTATTTT.

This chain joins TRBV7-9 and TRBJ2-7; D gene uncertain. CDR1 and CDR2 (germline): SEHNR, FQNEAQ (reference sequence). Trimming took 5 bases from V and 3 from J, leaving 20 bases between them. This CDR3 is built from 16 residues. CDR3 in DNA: TGTGCCAGCAGCCAAAACAGAGATTCACCCAACTACGAGCAGTACTTC. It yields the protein CASSQNRDSPNYEQYF.

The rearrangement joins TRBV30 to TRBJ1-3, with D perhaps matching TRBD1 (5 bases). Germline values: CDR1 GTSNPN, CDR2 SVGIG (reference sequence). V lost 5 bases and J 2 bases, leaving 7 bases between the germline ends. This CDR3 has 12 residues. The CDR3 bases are TGTGCCTGGTCAGGGACTGGAAACACCATATATTTT. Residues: CAWSGTGNTIYF.

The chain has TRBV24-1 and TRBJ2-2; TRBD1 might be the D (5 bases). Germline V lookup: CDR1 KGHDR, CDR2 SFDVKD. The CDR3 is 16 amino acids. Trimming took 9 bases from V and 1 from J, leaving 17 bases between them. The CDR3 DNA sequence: TGTGCCACCCAAGACGTCGGCAGGGAGAACACCGGGGAGCTGTTTTTT. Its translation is CATQDVGRENTGELFF.

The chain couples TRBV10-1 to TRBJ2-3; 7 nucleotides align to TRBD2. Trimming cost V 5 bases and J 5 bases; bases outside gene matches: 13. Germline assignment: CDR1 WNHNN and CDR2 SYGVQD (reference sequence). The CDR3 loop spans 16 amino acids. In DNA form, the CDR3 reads TGCGCCAGCAGTAACGAGCGGGACGGTGGGAGAGATACGCAGTATTTT. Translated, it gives CASSNERDGGRDTQYF.

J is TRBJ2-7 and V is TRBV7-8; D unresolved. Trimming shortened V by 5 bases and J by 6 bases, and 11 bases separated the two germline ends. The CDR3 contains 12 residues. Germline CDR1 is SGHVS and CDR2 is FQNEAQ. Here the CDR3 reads CASSPGNSEQYV. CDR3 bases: TGTGCCAGCAGCCCAGGAAATTCCGAGCAGTACGTC.

CDR3 sequence: CASSFGSDTQYF. CDR3 DNA sequence: TGTGCCAGCAGTTTTGGCTCAGATACGCAGTATTTT. This chain joins TRBV12-3 or TRBV12-4 and TRBJ2-3; D is unclear. This CDR3 is 12 amino acids long. The V end was cut by 3 bases, the J end by 4 bases, with 5 bases between.

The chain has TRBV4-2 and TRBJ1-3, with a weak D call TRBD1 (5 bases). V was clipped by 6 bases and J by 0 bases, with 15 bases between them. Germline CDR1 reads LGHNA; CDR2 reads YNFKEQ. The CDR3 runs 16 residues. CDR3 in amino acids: CASSPSAGVSGNTIYF. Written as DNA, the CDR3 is TGTGCCAGCAGTCCTTCCGCGGGGGTCTCTGGAAACACCATATATTTT.

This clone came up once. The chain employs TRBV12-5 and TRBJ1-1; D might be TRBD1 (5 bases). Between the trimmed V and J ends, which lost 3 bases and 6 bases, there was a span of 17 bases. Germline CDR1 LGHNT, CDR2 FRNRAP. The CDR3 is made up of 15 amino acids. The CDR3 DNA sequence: TGTGCTAGTGGTTTCAGCACCGCAGGGATACCTGAAGCTTTCTTT. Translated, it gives CASGFSTAGIPEAFF. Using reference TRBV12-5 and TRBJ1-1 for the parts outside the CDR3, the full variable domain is DARVTQTPRHKVTEMGQEVTMRCQPILGHNTVFWYRQTMMQGLELLAYFRNRAPLDDSGMPKDRFSAEMPDATLATLKIQPSEPRDSAVYFCASGFSTAGIPEAFFGQGTRLTVV.